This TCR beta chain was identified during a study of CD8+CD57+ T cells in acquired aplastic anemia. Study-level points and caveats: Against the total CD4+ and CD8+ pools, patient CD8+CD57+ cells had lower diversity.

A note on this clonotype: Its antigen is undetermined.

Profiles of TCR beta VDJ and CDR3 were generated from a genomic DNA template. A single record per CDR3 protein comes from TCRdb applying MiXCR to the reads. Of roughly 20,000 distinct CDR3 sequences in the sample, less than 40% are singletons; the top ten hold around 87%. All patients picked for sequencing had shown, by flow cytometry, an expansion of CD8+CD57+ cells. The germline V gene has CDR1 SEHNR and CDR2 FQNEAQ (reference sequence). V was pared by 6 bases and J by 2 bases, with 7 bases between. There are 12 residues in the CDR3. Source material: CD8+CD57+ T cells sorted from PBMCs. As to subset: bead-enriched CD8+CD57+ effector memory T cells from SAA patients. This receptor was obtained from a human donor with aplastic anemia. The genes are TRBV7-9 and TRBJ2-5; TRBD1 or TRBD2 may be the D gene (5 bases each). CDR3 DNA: TGTGCCAGCAGTTGGGGGCAAGAGACCCAGTACTTC. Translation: CASSWGQETQYF.